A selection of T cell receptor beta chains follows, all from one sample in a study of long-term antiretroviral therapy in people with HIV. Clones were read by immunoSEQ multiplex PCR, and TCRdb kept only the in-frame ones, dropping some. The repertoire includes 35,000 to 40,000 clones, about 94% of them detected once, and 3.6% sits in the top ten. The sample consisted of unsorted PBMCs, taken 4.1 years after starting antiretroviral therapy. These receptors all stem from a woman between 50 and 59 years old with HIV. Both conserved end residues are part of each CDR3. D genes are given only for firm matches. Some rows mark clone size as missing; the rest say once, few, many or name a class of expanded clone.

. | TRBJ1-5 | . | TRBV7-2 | TGTGCCAGCAGCTTAGGCCGACCGTACAATCAGCCCCAGCATTTT | CASSLGRPYNQPQHF
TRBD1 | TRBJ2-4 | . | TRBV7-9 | TGTGCCAGCAGCTTAGAGGGGGCGAACATTCAGTACTTC | CASSLEGANIQYF
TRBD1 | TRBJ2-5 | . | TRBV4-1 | TGCGCCAGCAGCCAACGCGGACAGGGGGCGAGAGAGACCCAGTACTTC | CASSQRGQGARETQYF
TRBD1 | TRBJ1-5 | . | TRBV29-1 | TGCAGCGTAGCGACAGGGAATCAGAATCAGCCCCAGCATTTT | CSVATGNQNQPQHF
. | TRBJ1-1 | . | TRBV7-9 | TGTGCCAGCAGCCCGGCGGGGCCCACTGAAGCTTTCTTT | CASSPAGPTEAFF
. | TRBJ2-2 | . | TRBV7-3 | TGTGCCAGCAGCTACGAGGGACCGCCGGGGGTGACCGGGGAGCTGTTTTTT | CASSYEGPPGVTGELFF
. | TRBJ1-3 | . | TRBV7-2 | TGTGCCAGCAGCTTAAGGGTGGGTTCTGGCACCATATATTTT | CASSLRVGSGTIYF
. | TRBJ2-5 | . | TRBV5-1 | TGCGCCAGCAGCTTGCCCTGGAGGGGTACACAAGAGACCCAGTACTTC | CASSLPWRGTQETQYF
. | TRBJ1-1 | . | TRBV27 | TGTGCCAGCAGTTACGTTGGGATCGCTGAAGCTTTCTTT | CASSYVGIAEAFF
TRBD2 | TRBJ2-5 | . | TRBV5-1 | TGCGCCAGCAGCTTCGCTACTAGCGGGCCCTGGGAGACCCAGTACTTC | CASSFATSGPWETQYF
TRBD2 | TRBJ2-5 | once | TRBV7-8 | TGTGCCAGCAGCTTACCCCGGACTAGCGCAGAGACCCAGTACTTC | CASSLPRTSAETQYF
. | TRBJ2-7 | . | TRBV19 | TGTGCCAGTAGTATAGGGGCGGACTACGAGCAGTACTTC | CASSIGADYEQYF
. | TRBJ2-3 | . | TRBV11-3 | TGTGCCAGCAGCCAGGGGAGCGCGGATACGCAGTATTTT | CASSQGSADTQYF
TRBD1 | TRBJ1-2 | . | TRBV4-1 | TGCGCCAGCAGGCGGGACAGGGTTGCTAACTATGGCTACACCTTC | CASRRDRVANYGYTF
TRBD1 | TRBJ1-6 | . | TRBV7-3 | TGTGCCAGCAGCCAACAGGGGGATTCACCCCTCCACTTT | CASSQQGDSPLHF
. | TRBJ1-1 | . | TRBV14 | TGTGCCAGCAGCCAAGGCGGGGCTGAAGCTTTCTTT | CASSQGGAEAFF
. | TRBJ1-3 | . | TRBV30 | TGTGCCTGGAGTCACTGGGGGGGAATTGGAAACACCATATATTTT | CAWSHWGGIGNTIYF
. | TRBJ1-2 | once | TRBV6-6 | TGTGCCAGCAGTCACCCGGCCTTTAAAGGCTACACCTTC | CASSHPAFKGYTF
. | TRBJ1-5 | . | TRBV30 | TGTGCCTGGAGTTTCGGCGGGGACCAGCCCCAGCATTTT | CAWSFGGDQPQHF
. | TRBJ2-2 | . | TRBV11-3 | TGTGCCAGCAGCTGGAGCGCCGGGGAGCTGTTTTTT | CASSWSAGELFF
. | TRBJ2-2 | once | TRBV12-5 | TGTGCTAGTGGTTTGATTCGGGACAACACCGGGGAGCTGTTTTTT | CASGLIRDNTGELFF
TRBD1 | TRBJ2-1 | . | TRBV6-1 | TGTGCCAGCAGTGATACAGGGGGGTTAAATGAGCAGTTCTTC | CASSDTGGLNEQFF
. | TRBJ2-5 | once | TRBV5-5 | TGTGCCAGCAGCTTCCGCCTACAAAGAGAGACCCAGTACTTC | CASSFRLQRETQYF
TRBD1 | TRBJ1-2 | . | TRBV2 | TGTGCCAGCAGTGAAGGCCGACAGGGTTTGGGCTATGGCTACACCTTC | CASSEGRQGLGYGYTF
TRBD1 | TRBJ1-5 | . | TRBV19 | TGTGCCAGTAGTTCCCGGACAGGGGAGCCCGGCAATCAGCCCCAGCATTTT | CASSSRTGEPGNQPQHF
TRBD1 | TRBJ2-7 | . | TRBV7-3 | TGTGCCAGCAGCTTAACGTTAACCCGTGACAGGGGGGAGCAGTACTTC | CASSLTLTRDRGEQYF
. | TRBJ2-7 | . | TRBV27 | TGTGCCAGCAGTCTTAGGTCTTTCGACGAGCAGTACTTC | CASSLRSFDEQYF
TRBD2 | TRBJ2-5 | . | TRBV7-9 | TGTGCCAGCAGCTTCGGCGGGGGAGGAGAGACCCAGTACTTC | CASSFGGGGETQYF
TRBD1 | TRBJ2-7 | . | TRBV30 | TGTGCCTGGAGAGGGACAGGGGGCCGCGGGTACTTC | CAWRGTGGRGYF
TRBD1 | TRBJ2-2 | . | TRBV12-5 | TGTGCTAGTGGTTTGGTCCCCTCTGGTCGTCGGCAGGGGGCCGACACCGGGGAGCTGTTTTTT | CASGLVPSGRRQGADTGELFF
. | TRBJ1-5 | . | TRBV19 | TGTGCCAGTAGTATCAGAGGGTTTCAGCCCCAGCATTTT | CASSIRGFQPQHF
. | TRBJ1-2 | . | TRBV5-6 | TGTGCCAGCAGCCTGCCGAGGAGGGGAGCTGCAGGCTACACCTTC | CASSLPRRGAAGYTF
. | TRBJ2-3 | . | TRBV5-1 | TGCGCCAGCAGACGGCGGGGCAGCACAGATACGCAGTATTTT | CASRRRGSTDTQYF
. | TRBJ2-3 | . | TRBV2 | TGTGCCCAGGGCCAGGGGACAGATACGCAGTATTTT | CAQGQGTDTQYF
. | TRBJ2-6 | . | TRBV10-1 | TGCGCCAGCAGTGAGTCGGGTTCTGGGGCCAACGTCCTGACTTTC | CASSESGSGANVLTF
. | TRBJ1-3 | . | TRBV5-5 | TGTGCCAGCACCCTGGGGGGGGCTCTCTCTGGAAACACCATATATTTT | CASTLGGALSGNTIYF
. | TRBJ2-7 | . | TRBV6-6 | TGTGCCAGCAGGCGGACGGAGAAGAGCTCCTACGAGCAGTACTTC | CASRRTEKSSYEQYF
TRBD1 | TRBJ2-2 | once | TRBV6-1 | TGTGCCAGCAGGTGGGACAGGGGGTCCTCCGGGGAGCTGTTTTTT | CASRWDRGSSGELFF
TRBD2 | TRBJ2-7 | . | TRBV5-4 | TGTGCCAGCAGGACTAGCGGGGGGGCAGACTACGAGCAGTACTTC | CASRTSGGADYEQYF
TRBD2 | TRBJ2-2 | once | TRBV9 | TGTGCCAGCAGCGTGAGCGGGGGGGCCGGCACCGGGGAGCTGTTTTTT | CASSVSGGAGTGELFF
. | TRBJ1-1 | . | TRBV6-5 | TGTGCCAGCAGTTACTCGCGGGACACTGAAGCTTTCTTT | CASSYSRDTEAFF
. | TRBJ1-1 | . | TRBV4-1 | TGCGCCAGCAGCCAAGGGGTTAGGGTAATCACTGAAGCTTTCTTT | CASSQGVRVITEAFF
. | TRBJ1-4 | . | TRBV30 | TGTGCCTGTGCGCGGGGCGCGGATGAAAAACTGTTTTTT | CACARGADEKLFF
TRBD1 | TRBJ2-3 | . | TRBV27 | TGTGCCATTTCACAGGGGGCCGCAGATACGCAGTATTTT | CAISQGAADTQYF
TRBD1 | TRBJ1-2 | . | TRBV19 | TGTGCCAGTATTGGGACAGTGAAGGACTATGGCTACACCTTC | CASIGTVKDYGYTF
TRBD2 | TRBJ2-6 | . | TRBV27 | TGTGCCAGCAGTAAGGGACTAGCGGGGGGAGGCTCTGGGGCCAACGTCCTGACTTTC | CASSKGLAGGGSGANVLTF